This TCR beta chain was retrieved from a study of blood T cell repertoires in COVID-19. Study details: The cDNA or gDNA used as material had been derived from T cells, B-cell-depleted T cells, or PBMCs.

TCRdb keeps only in-frame clones here, not all; method: immunoSEQ multiplex PCR. The table includes 350,000 or so clones, approximately 90% detected once. The CDR3 is made up of 15 amino acids. The germline V gene encodes CDR1 SGHTS and CDR2 YDEGEE. Trimming took 2 bases from V and 0 from J, leaving 12 bases between them. This chain joins TRBV5-8 and TRBJ2-7, with D possibly matching TRBD2 (6 bases). The sequenced sample consisted of peripheral blood. The sequence came from a woman in her thirties with COVID-19, enrolled during active disease. The CDR3 nucleotides read TGTGCCAGCAGCTTTAGTGGGGGGAGCTCCTACGAGCAGTACTTC. Amino acids: CASSFSGGSSYEQYF.